Sequencing of this T cell receptor (beta chain) was carried out in a study of PD-L1 blockade in urothelial cancer. Study as a whole: Specimens of blood held a median count of 141,255 T cells.

V was trimmed by 5 bases and J by 4 bases, leaving 12 bases between them. Germline CDR1 reads MNHEY; CDR2 reads SMNVEV (reference sequence). CDR3 size: 14 residues. Clones were read by immunoSEQ multiplex PCR, and TCRdb kept only the in-frame ones, dropping some. The sample has 53,000 or so clones, about 90% seen once. Study-level findings and limits: Better survival was predicted when blood TCR clonality before treatment fell below the median.

Disease in patients was locally advanced or metastatic urothelial carcinoma. Details on this clone: The antigen is undetermined.

The origin of this receptor is a man aged 55 to 70 with urothelial cancer. The sequences come from PBMCs, collected around atezolizumab (anti-PD-L1) treatment. This chain uses TRBV27 with TRBJ2-1; possibly TRBD1 for D (6 bases). CDR3 loop: CASSIPGAYNEQFF. The CDR3 DNA reads TGTGCCAGCAGTATTCCAGGGGCTTACAATGAGCAGTTCTTC.